Listed below are T cell receptor beta chains from one sample, sequenced in a study of human T cells and chemical hapten exposure. Via MiXCR, TCRdb re-called the RACE reads, giving one row per CDR3 protein. The data show about 140,000 distinct CDR3 sequences, about 10% seen once. Specimen: whole blood, collected in connection with sensitization to the hapten diphenylcyclopropenone (DPC). These TCRs come from a woman between 45 and 65 years old with alopecia areata. Some clones in this sample may be carry-over from other donors' samples. Each CDR3 is given with its conserved first and last residue. A D gene is named only where the DNA matches it firmly. Only part of the rows carry a size: once, few, many, or a class if the clone is expanded.

v_call,d_call,clone_size,j_call,cdr3_aa,cdr3_nt
TRBV4-3,-,many,TRBJ2-2,CASSHLDGDTGELFF,TGCGCCAGCAGCCACTTGGACGGAGACACCGGGGAGCTGTTTTTT
TRBV11-2,TRBD1,few,TRBJ2-5,CASSRQGLETQYF,TGTGCCAGCAGCAGACAGGGTTTGGAGACCCAGTACTTC
TRBV20-1,TRBD1,-,TRBJ1-3,CSAEDRDGNTIYF,TGCAGTGCTGAAGACAGGGATGGAAACACCATATATTTT
TRBV7-3,-,many,TRBJ1-1,CASSLQGHTEAFF,TGTGCCAGCAGCTTACAGGGGCACACTGAAGCTTTCTTT
TRBV18,-,-,TRBJ2-5,CVSSPSVQETQYF,TGTGTCAGCTCACCAAGCGTCCAAGAGACCCAGTACTTC
TRBV7-2,-,few,TRBJ2-1,CASSLAGSFNEQFF,TGTGCCAGCAGCTTAGCGGGGAGCTTCAATGAGCAGTTCTTC
TRBV5-5,TRBD2,few,TRBJ2-1,CASSQAGTSINEQFF,TGTGCCAGCAGCCAAGCCGGGACTAGCATCAATGAGCAGTTCTTC
TRBV14,-,few,TRBJ2-7,CASSQIRSGEQYF,TGTGCCAGCAGCCAAATTAGATCGGGGGAGCAGTACTTC
TRBV5-1,TRBD2,-,TRBJ2-1,CASSSASGRSYNEQFF,TGCGCCAGCAGCTCTGCTAGCGGGAGGTCCTACAATGAGCAGTTCTTC
TRBV9,-,-,TRBJ2-5,CASSRGAGETQYF,TGTGCCAGCAGCCGGGGGGCAGGGGAGACCCAGTACTTC
TRBV19,-,-,TRBJ1-4,CASRETRTNEKLFF,TGTGCCAGTAGAGAGACTCGAACTAATGAAAAACTGTTTTTT
TRBV6-5,TRBD2,-,TRBJ2-1,CASRPGGSGRNEQFF,TGTGCCAGCAGACCCGGGGGTAGCGGGAGAAATGAGCAGTTCTTC
TRBV19,-,few,TRBJ2-6,CASSFQASGANVLTF,TGTGCCAGTAGTTTCCAGGCATCTGGGGCCAACGTCCTGACTTTC
TRBV20-1,-,few,TRBJ1-1,CSAPRQTNTEAFF,TGCAGTGCTCCGAGACAGACTAACACTGAAGCTTTCTTT
TRBV19,-,-,TRBJ2-3,CASTHPGRTDTQYF,TGTGCCAGTACCCATCCAGGGCGCACAGATACGCAGTATTTT
TRBV28,-,-,TRBJ2-7,CASEGPRPYEQYF,TGTGCCAGCGAGGGACCCAGGCCCTACGAGCAGTACTTC
TRBV27,TRBD2,few,TRBJ2-3,CASASAGGSTDTQYF,TGTGCCAGCGCCTCAGCGGGAGGATCCACAGATACGCAGTATTTT
TRBV20-1,-,few,TRBJ2-5,CSAPGGVRETQYF,TGCAGTGCCCCGGGCGGGGTGAGAGAGACCCAGTACTTC
TRBV27,-,many,TRBJ1-5,CASSPARNQPQHF,TGTGCCAGCAGTCCGGCGCGCAATCAGCCCCAGCATTTT
TRBV10-1,TRBD1,few,TRBJ1-1,CASSESRTGGREAFF,TGCGCCAGCAGTGAGTCTCGGACAGGGGGAAGAGAAGCTTTCTTT
TRBV27,TRBD2,many,TRBJ2-7,CASSFSPWGTSGVEQYF,TGTGCCAGCAGTTTCTCTCCCTGGGGGACTAGCGGGGTCGAGCAGTACTTC
TRBV6-5,-,few,TRBJ2-1,CASKGFGLHPSSYNEQFF,TGTGCCAGCAAGGGTTTCGGCCTACACCCCAGCTCCTACAATGAGCAGTTCTTC
TRBV4-3,-,-,TRBJ2-1,CASSQDKSAGRFF,TGCGCCAGCAGCCAAGATAAGTCGGCAGGCAGGTTCTTC
TRBV2,-,-,TRBJ2-3,CASSDTGPSTDTQYF,TGTGCCAGCAGTGACACAGGCCCTAGCACAGATACGCAGTATTTT
TRBV18,TRBD2,-,TRBJ2-3,CASSPLGIAGEDTQYF,TGTGCCAGCTCACCACTGGGAATAGCGGGGGAGGATACGCAGTATTTT
TRBV28,-,-,TRBJ1-1,CASRGRVNTEAFF,TGTGCCAGCAGAGGTCGGGTAAACACTGAAGCTTTCTTT
TRBV12-3/TRBV12-4,-,once,TRBJ2-3,CASTERTSTDTQYF,TGTGCCAGCACCGAGAGAACTAGCACAGATACGCAGTATTTT
TRBV3-1,TRBD1,once,TRBJ1-6,CASSQSNRGGSPLHF,TGTGCCAGCAGCCAAAGTAACAGGGGCGGTTCACCCCTCCACTTT
TRBV28,TRBD2,few,TRBJ2-7,CASSASGSLYEQYF,TGTGCCAGCAGTGCCAGCGGGAGCCTTTACGAGCAGTACTTC
TRBV29-1,TRBD1,many,TRBJ2-1,CSAGTGDHGEQFF,TGCAGCGCGGGGACAGGGGATCATGGTGAGCAGTTCTTC
TRBV27,TRBD1,-,TRBJ2-7,CASSRNRDRAAYEQYF,TGTGCCAGCAGCCGGAACCGGGACAGGGCCGCCTACGAGCAGTACTTC
TRBV7-2,-,-,TRBJ1-1,CAGSAEGRFRNTEAFF,TGTGCCGGCAGCGCCGAGGGGCGCTTCAGGAACACTGAAGCTTTCTTT
TRBV24-1,TRBD1,-,TRBJ1-2,CATSQGAQGYTF,TGTGCCACCAGCCAGGGGGCTCAAGGCTACACCTTC
TRBV28,-,few,TRBJ2-7,CASSLIGISYEQYF,TGTGCCAGCAGTTTAATCGGGATATCTTACGAGCAGTACTTC
TRBV18,TRBD1,-,TRBJ1-6,CASSPQGAAYNSPLHF,TGTGCCAGCTCACCGCAGGGGGCAGCCTATAATTCACCCCTCCACTTT
TRBV2,-,many,TRBJ1-6,CASSENTGKSPLHF,TGTGCCAGCAGTGAAAACACCGGAAAGTCACCCCTCCACTTT
TRBV11-3,TRBD1,many,TRBJ1-1,CASSSTRQGNTEAFF,TGTGCCAGCAGCTCGACCCGACAGGGGAACACTGAAGCTTTCTTT
TRBV6-5,-,-,TRBJ2-1,CASSYSTHTGAGNEQFF,TGTGCCAGCAGTTACTCGACTCACACGGGAGCAGGCAATGAGCAGTTCTTC
TRBV30,-,-,TRBJ1-1,CAWSVGIEAFF,TGTGCCTGGAGTGTGGGCATCGAAGCTTTCTTT
TRBV19,TRBD1,-,TRBJ1-6,CASSMRDRGSPLHF,TGTGCCAGTAGTATGAGGGACAGGGGGTCACCCCTCCACTTT
TRBV29-1,-,few,TRBJ2-7,CSVRRDPYEQYF,TGCAGCGTTAGAAGGGACCCCTACGAGCAGTACTTC
TRBV7-2,TRBD1,-,TRBJ2-2,CASSLAGQGATGELFF,TGTGCCAGCAGCCTAGCGGGACAGGGGGCAACAGGGGAGCTGTTTTTT
TRBV24-1,-,many,TRBJ2-3,CATSDLAGTDTQYF,TGTGCCACCAGTGATTTGGCCGGCACAGATACGCAGTATTTT
TRBV12-3/TRBV12-4,-,many,TRBJ1-1,CASSLTAGANTEAFF,TGTGCCAGCAGTTTAACGGCAGGGGCTAACACTGAAGCTTTCTTT
TRBV3-1,-,-,TRBJ2-7,CASSQVDSGSEQYF,TGTGCCAGCAGCCAAGTGGATTCAGGATCCGAGCAGTACTTC
TRBV29-1,-,few,TRBJ2-5,CSVGTSETQYF,TGCAGCGTTGGGACATCAGAGACCCAGTACTTC
TRBV29-1,TRBD2,-,TRBJ2-7,CSVRGRAVEQYF,TGCAGCGTGCGCGGGAGGGCCGTCGAGCAGTACTTC
TRBV5-4,TRBD1,few,TRBJ2-7,CASSPGQGGTYEQYF,TGTGCCAGCAGCCCGGGACAGGGAGGAACCTACGAGCAGTACTTC
TRBV7-9,TRBD1,few,TRBJ2-6,CASSSPWTGVPGANVLTF,TGTGCCAGCAGCTCACCATGGACAGGGGTCCCTGGGGCCAACGTCCTGACTTTC
TRBV18,TRBD1,many,TRBJ1-2,CASSQGQGTDGYTF,TGTGCCAGCTCCCAAGGCCAGGGGACAGATGGCTACACCTTC
TRBV19,TRBD1,-,TRBJ1-1,CASTYRGPNTEAFF,TGTGCCAGTACCTACAGGGGACCGAACACTGAAGCTTTCTTT
TRBV20-1,-,-,TRBJ2-7,CSASATSTEQYF,TGCAGTGCTAGTGCTACTAGTACCGAGCAGTACTTC
TRBV12-3/TRBV12-4,-,few,TRBJ2-1,CATPRGFLGSAAYNEQFF,TGTGCCACCCCTCGTGGGTTCTTAGGCTCTGCAGCCTACAATGAGCAGTTCTTC
TRBV29-1,TRBD2,-,TRBJ2-1,CSSSEQVGGSYNEQFF,TGCAGCTCCAGTGAACAGGTGGGCGGGAGTTACAATGAGCAGTTCTTC
TRBV28,TRBD1,-,TRBJ1-5,CASGPLWGQGTYSNQPQHF,TGTGCCAGCGGCCCCCTTTGGGGACAGGGGACCTATAGCAATCAGCCCCAGCATTTT